The clone carrying this T cell receptor (beta chain) came up a few times. Its antigen remains unidentified. This sample is part of a study of OX40 agonist ivuxolimab in advanced cancers. Across the whole study: Dose-escalation patients' cancers were hepatocellular carcinoma, melanoma, renal cell or head and neck cancer.

Clones were read by immunoSEQ multiplex PCR, and TCRdb kept only the in-frame ones, dropping some. Among about 34,000 clones listed, around 80% were seen once. The study's findings and limits: Averaging showed that CD8+ T cells had more expanded clones than CD4+ did. The study did not work out the antigen specificity of the expanded peripheral T cells.

Germline V gene lookup returns CDR1 LNHDA and CDR2 SQIVND (reference sequence). This CDR3 comprises 15 residues. Trimming removed 1 base from V and 0 bases from J; junction bases left unmatched: 2. The rearrangement uses TRBV19 and TRBJ1-1; 7 bases fit TRBD1. This receptor was identified in an adult with an advanced solid tumor such as melanoma, head and neck, liver or kidney cancer. The sample consisted of CD4+ or CD8+ T cells sorted from blood, taken in a trial of the OX40 agonist ivuxolimab. CDR3 in amino acids: CASSIGDSMNTEAFF. The CDR3 nucleotides read TGTGCCAGTAGTATAGGGGACAGCATGAACACTGAAGCTTTCTTT.